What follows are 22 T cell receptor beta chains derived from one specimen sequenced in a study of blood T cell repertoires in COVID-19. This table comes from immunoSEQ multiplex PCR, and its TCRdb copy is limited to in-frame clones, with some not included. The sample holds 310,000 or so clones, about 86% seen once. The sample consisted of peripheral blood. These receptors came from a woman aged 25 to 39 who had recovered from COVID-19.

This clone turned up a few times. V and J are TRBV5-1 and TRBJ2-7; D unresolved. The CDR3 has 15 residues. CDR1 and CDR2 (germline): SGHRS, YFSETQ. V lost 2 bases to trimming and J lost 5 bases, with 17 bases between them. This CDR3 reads CASSFTGQLGNEQYF. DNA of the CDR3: TGCGCCAGCAGCTTTACTGGGCAGTTGGGTAACGAGCAGTACTTC.

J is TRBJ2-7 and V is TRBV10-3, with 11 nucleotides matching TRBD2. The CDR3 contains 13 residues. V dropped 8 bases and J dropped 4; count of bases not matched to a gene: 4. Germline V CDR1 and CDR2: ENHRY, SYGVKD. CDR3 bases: TGTGCCATCGGGCTAGCGGGGGGTTACGAGCAGTACTTC. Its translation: CAIGLAGGYEQYF.

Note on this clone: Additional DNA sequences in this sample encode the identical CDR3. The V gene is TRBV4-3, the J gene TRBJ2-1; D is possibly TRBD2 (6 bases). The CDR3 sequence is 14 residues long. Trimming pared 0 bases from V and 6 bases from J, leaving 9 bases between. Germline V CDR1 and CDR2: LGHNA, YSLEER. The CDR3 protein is CASSQEGGLNEQFF. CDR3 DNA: TGCGCCAGCAGCCAAGAAGGAGGGCTCAATGAGCAGTTCTTC.

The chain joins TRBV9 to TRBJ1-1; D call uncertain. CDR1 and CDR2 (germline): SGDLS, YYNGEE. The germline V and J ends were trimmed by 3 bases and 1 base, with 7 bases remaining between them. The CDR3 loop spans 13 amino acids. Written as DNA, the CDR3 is TGTGCCAGCAGCGCCGACACGAACACTGAAGCTTTCTTT. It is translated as CASSADTNTEAFF.

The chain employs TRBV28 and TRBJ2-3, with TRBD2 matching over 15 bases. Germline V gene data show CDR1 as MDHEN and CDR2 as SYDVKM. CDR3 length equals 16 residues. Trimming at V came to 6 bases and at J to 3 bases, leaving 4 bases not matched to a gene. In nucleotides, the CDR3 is TGTGCCAGCAGGTCCGGACTAGCGGGAGGGACAGATACGCAGTATTTT. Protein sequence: CASRSGLAGGTDTQYF.

CDR3 region: CASSYSEGRTSWGTDTQYF. CDR3 nucleotides: TGTGCCAGCAGTTACTCGGAGGGCAGGACTAGCTGGGGCACAGATACGCAGTATTTT. V usage is TRBV6-2 or TRBV6-3 and J usage is TRBJ2-3, with 8 bases aligning to TRBD2. CDR3 length equals 19 residues. Germline CDR1 and CDR2: MNHEY and SVGEGT. V shed 0 bases and J 1 base; nucleotides not matched to a gene: 12.

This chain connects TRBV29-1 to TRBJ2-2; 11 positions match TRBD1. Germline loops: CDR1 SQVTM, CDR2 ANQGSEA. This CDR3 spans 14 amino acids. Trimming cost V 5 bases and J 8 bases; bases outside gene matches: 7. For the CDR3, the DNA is TGCAGCGTTCCCGGACAGGGGGCTGTGGGGGAGCTGTTTTTT. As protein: CSVPGQGAVGELFF.

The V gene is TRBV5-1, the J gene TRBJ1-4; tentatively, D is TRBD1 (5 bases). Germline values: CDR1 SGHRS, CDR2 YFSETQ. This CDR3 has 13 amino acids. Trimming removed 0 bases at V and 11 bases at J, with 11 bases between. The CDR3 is CASSLEMGGKLFF. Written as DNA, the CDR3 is TGCGCCAGCAGCTTGGAAATGGGGGGGAAACTGTTTTTT. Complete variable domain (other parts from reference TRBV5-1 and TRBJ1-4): KAGVTQTPRYLIKTRGQQVTLSCSPISGHRSVSWYQQTPGQGLQFLFEYFSETQRNKGNFPGRFSGRQFSNSRSEMNVSTLELGDSALYLCASSLEMGGKLFFGSGTQLSVL.

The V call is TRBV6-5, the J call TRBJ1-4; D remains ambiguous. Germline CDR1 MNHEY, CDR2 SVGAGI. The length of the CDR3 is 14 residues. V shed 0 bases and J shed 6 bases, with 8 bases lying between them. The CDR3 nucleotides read TGTGCCAGCAGTTACTCGGGCCGATATGAAAAACTGTTTTTT. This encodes CASSYSGRYEKLFF.

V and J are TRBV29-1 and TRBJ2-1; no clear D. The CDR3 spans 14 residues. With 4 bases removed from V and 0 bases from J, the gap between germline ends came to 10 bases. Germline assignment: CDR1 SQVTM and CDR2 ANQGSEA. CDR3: CSVAGPSSYNEQFF. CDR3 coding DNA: TGCAGCGTTGCTGGCCCTAGCTCCTACAATGAGCAGTTCTTC.

The CDR3 DNA follows: TGCGCCAGCAGCCAAGGTGCAGCGAGGGAGTCCCGCGGAAACACCATATATTTT. Amino acid sequence: CASSQGAARESRGNTIYF. The genes are TRBV4-1 and TRBJ1-3; D not certain. CDR3 length equals 18 residues. Trimming took off 1 base at V and 4 bases at J, with 20 bases between the two ends. Germline V gives CDR1 MGHRA, CDR2 YSYEKL.

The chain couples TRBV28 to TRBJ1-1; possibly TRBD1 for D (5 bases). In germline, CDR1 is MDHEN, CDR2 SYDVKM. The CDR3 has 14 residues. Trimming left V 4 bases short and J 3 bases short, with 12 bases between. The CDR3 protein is CASSYRGGDTEAFF. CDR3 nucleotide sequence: TGTGCCAGCAGTTATCGGGGCGGGGACACTGAAGCTTTCTTT.

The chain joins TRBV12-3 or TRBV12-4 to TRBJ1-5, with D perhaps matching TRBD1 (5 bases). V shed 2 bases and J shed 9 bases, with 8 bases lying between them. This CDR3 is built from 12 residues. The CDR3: CASSLRGAPQHF. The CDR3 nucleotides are TGTGCCAGCAGTTTAAGGGGTGCGCCCCAGCATTTT.

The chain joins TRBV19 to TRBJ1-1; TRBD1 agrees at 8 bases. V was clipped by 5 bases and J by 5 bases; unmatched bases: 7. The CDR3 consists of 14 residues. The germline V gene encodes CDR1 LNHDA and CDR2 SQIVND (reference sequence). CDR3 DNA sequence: TGTGCCAGTAGTGGAGGGACAGGATTAACTGAAGCTTTCTTT. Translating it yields CASSGGTGLTEAFF.

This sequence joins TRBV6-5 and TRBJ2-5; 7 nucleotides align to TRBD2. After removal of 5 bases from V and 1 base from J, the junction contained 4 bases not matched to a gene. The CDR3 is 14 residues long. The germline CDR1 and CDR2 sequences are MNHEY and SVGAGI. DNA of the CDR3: TGTGCCAGCAGTCCTTCGGGGGGCCAAGAGACCCAGTACTTC. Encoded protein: CASSPSGGQETQYF.

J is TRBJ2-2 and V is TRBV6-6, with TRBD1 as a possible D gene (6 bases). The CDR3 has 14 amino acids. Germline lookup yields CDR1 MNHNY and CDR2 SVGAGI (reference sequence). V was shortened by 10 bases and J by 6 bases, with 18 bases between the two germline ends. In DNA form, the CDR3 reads TGTGCCACCCGAGGGGGATGGTTGGCCGGGGAGCTGTTTTTT. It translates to CATRGGWLAGELFF.

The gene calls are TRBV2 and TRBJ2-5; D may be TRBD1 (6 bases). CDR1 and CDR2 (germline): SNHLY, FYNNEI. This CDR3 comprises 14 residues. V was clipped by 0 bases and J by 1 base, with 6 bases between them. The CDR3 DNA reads TGTGCCAGCAGTGAAGCAGGGGGCCAAGAGACCCAGTACTTC. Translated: CASSEAGGQETQYF.

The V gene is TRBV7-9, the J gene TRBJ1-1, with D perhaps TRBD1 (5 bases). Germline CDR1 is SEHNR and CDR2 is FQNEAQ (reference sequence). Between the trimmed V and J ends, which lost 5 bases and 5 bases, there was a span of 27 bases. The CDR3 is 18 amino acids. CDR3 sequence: CASSKLVPGGFARTEAFF. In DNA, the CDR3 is TGTGCCAGCAGCAAACTGGTCCCGGGGGGTTTTGCACGGACTGAAGCTTTCTTT.

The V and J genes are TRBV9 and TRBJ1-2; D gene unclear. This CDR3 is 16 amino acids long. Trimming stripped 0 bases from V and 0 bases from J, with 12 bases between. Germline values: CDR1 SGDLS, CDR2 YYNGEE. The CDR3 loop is CASSVATTDTNYGYTF. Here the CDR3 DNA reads TGTGCCAGCAGCGTAGCTACGACCGACACTAACTATGGCTACACCTTC.

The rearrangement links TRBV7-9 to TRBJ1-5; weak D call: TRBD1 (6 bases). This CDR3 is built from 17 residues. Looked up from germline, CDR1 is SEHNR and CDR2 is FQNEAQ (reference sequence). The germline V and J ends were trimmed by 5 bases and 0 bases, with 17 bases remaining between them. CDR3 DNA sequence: TGTGCCAGCAGCCTTAGCGGGGGGCGGAATAGCAATCAGCCCCAGCATTTT. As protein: CASSLSGGRNSNQPQHF.

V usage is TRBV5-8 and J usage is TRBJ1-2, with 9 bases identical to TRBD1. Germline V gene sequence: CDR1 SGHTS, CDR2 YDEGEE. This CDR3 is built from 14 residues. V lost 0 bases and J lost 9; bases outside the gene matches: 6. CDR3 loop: CASSLAGTGLSYTF. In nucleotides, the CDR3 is TGTGCCAGCAGCTTGGCCGGGACAGGGTTAAGCTACACCTTC.

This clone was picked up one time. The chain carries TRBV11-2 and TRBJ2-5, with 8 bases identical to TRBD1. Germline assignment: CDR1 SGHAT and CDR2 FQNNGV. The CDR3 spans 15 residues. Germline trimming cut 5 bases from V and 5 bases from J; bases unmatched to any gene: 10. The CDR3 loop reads CASSLFPGGGETQYF. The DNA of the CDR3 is TGTGCCAGCAGCCTCTTTCCAGGGGGCGGGGAGACCCAGTACTTC.